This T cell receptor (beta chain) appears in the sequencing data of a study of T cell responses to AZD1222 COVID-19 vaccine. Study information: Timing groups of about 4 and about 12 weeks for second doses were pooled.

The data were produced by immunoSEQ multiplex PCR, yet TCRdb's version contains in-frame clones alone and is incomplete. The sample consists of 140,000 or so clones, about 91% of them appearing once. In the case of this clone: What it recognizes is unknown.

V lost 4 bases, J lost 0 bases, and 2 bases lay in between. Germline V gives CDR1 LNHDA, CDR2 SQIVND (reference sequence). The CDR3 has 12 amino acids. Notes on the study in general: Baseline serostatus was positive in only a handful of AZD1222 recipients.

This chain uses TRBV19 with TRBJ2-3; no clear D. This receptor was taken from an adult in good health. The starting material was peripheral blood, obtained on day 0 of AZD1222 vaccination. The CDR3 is CASSTSTDTQYF. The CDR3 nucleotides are TGTGCCAGTAGTACTAGCACAGATACGCAGTATTTT.